Presented here are 32 T cell receptor beta chains from one specimen sequenced in a study of T cell responses to AZD1222 COVID-19 vaccine. Measured with immunoSEQ multiplex PCR; TCRdb has only the in-frame clones, and not every one. The sample has 55,000 to 65,000 clones; 80% are singletons. The input for sequencing was peripheral blood, taken 28 days after the second AZD1222 dose. Every receptor here comes from an adult who received the AZD1222 COVID-19 vaccine.

The rearrangement joins TRBV6-4 to TRBJ2-1; D perhaps matches TRBD1 (5 bases). CDR1 is MRHNA, CDR2 SNTAGT, per germline. V gave up 4 bases and J gave up 10 bases, with 11 bases separating them. CDR3 length: 12 amino acids. CDR3 DNA: TGTGCCAGCAGTGCCCAGGGTTTCGAGCAGTTCTTC. It yields the protein CASSAQGFEQFF.

The table lists this clone with a few counts. This sequence joins TRBV6-4 and TRBJ1-2; D gene uncertain. V shed 3 bases and J shed 8 bases, with 13 bases lying between them. Germline CDR1 and CDR2: MRHNA and SNTAGT. The CDR3 runs 13 residues. As DNA, the CDR3 is TGTGCCAGCAGTGAGGGTCTAGCCGGCGGCTACACCTTC. This translates into CASSEGLAGGYTF.

The V and J genes are TRBV2 and TRBJ1-5; D gene uncertain. The CDR3 sequence is 14 residues long. The V and J ends lost 2 bases and 1 base respectively, with 6 bases between them. Germline CDR1 is SNHLY and CDR2 is FYNNEI. The CDR3 here is CASSERRSNQPQHF. Written as DNA, the CDR3 is TGTGCCAGCAGTGAACGTAGGAGCAATCAGCCCCAGCATTTT.

This chain joins TRBV29-1 and TRBJ1-3, with unresolved D. The CDR3 is 12 amino acids. Germline V lookup: CDR1 SQVTM, CDR2 ANQGSEA. V gave up 5 bases and J gave up 0 bases, with 5 bases separating them. The CDR3 loop reads CSVQYSGNTIYF. In DNA, the CDR3 is TGCAGCGTTCAATACTCTGGAAACACCATATATTTT.

The gene calls are TRBV7-3 and TRBJ2-2, with 8 bases aligning to TRBD1. Germline CDR1 is SGHTA and CDR2 is FQGTGA. This CDR3 contains 13 residues. V lost 6 bases, J lost 6 bases, and 3 bases stayed unmatched. CDR3: CASRQGGAGELFF. CDR3 coding DNA: TGTGCCAGCAGACAGGGGGGAGCCGGGGAGCTGTTTTTT.

The V call is TRBV6-5, the J call TRBJ1-5; a possible D gene is TRBD1 (6 bases). The CDR3 length is 15 residues. V gave up 6 bases and J gave up 7 bases, with 19 bases separating them. Germline V lookup: CDR1 MNHEY, CDR2 SVGAGI. The CDR3: CASRKMQGTGQPQHF. The CDR3 nucleotides read TGTGCCAGCAGGAAGATGCAGGGGACGGGCCAGCCCCAGCATTTT.

As for this clone: The junction shows a germline mismatch at one end, possibly a read error. This chain uses TRBV19 with TRBJ1-1; D is unresolved. The V gene's germline CDR1 is LNHDA and CDR2 SQIVND (reference sequence). The length of the CDR3 is 9 residues. CDR3 loop: CASSMNRHF. CDR3 coding DNA: TGTGCCAGTAGTATGAACAGACACTTT. Complete variable domain (other parts from reference TRBV19 and TRBJ1-1): DGGITQSPKYLFRKEGQNVTLSCEQNLNHDAMYWYRQDPGQGLRLIYYSQIVNDFQKGDIAEGYSVSREKKESFPLTVTSAQKNPTAFYLCASSMNRHFGQGTRLTVV.

The chain recombines TRBV5-1 with TRBJ2-7, with 7 bases aligning to TRBD1. This CDR3 is 15 amino acids long. The germline gives CDR1 SGHRS, CDR2 YFSETQ. Germline trimming cut 1 base from V and 5 bases from J; bases unmatched to any gene: 9. CDR3 nucleotides: TGCGCCAGCAGCTTGAGGCCAGGGGGTCTAGACGAGCAGTACGTC. Translating it yields CASSLRPGGLDEQYV.

CDR3: CATTDTSGANVLTF. The CDR3 DNA follows: TGTGCCACCACGGACACCTCTGGGGCCAACGTCCTGACTTTC. The chain recombines TRBV19 with TRBJ2-6; TRBD1 is a possible D gene (5 bases). The CDR3 covers 14 residues. V lost 10 bases, J lost 0 bases, and 10 bases lay in between. The germline V gene encodes CDR1 LNHDA and CDR2 SQIVND (reference sequence).

The DNA of the CDR3 is TGTGCCAGCCGGGTCGTTTCTACCGGGGAGCTGTTTTTT. This translates into CASRVVSTGELFF. V and J are TRBV2 and TRBJ2-2; D uncertain. V lost 8 bases and J lost 5, with 12 bases in between. The CDR3 is 13 residues long. Germline V gene data show CDR1 as SNHLY and CDR2 as FYNNEI.

The rearrangement joins TRBV15 to TRBJ2-5; 7 bases fit TRBD2. Trimming at V came to 0 bases and at J to 4 bases, leaving 5 bases not matched to a gene. The CDR3 spans 15 residues. CDR1 LNHNV and CDR2 YYDKDF come from the germline V gene (reference sequence). The CDR3: CATSRDGGNIETQYF. The DNA for the CDR3 is TGTGCCACCAGCAGAGACGGGGGGAACATAGAGACCCAGTACTTC.

This clone appeared a few times. The chain links TRBV19 to TRBJ1-6; D perhaps matches TRBD1 (6 bases). V lost 5 bases and J 8 bases, leaving 13 bases between the germline ends. CDR1 is LNHDA and CDR2 is SQIVND in the germline V gene (reference sequence). This CDR3 comprises 14 residues. The CDR3, as DNA: TGTGCCAGTAGTCACAGGGAATTGGATTCACCCCTCCACTTT. Amino acids: CASSHRELDSPLHF. The whole variable domain, remainder taken from reference TRBV19 and TRBJ1-6, is DGGITQSPKYLFRKEGQNVTLSCEQNLNHDAMYWYRQDPGQGLRLIYYSQIVNDFQKGDIAEGYSVSREKKESFPLTVTSAQKNPTAFYLCASSHRELDSPLHFGNGTRLTVT.

This clone was counted only a few times. The chain couples TRBV5-5 to TRBJ1-1; 9 bases agree with TRBD1. Per germline, CDR1 SGHKS and CDR2 YYEKEE (reference sequence). The CDR3 is made up of 15 amino acids. Losses at the gene ends were 0 bases for V and 4 bases for J; bases not matched to a gene: 4. CDR3 amino acids: CASSLAGTGSTEAFF. The CDR3 region has the DNA TGTGCCAGCAGCTTGGCCGGGACAGGGAGCACTGAAGCTTTCTTT.

The V and J genes are TRBV19 and TRBJ2-1; 10 bases are a match to TRBD2. The CDR3 is 13 residues long. V gave up 6 bases and J gave up 10 bases; unmatched junction bases: 6. Germline-derived CDR1 and CDR2 are LNHDA and SQIVND (reference sequence). As DNA, the CDR3 is TGTGCCAGTAGCTTAGCGGGGGGACGGGAGCAGTTCTTC. Encoded protein: CASSLAGGREQFF.

The chain joins TRBV28 to TRBJ2-6; a weak D match, TRBD1 (9 bases). V was shortened by 5 bases and J by 5 bases, with 16 bases between the two germline ends. Germline CDR1 and CDR2: MDHEN and SYDVKM. The CDR3 covers 16 residues. The CDR3 DNA sequence: TGTGCCAGCAGTCCGGGAGGGACAGGGTGGGCCAACGTCCTGACTTTC. Translating it yields CASSPGGTGWANVLTF.

J is TRBJ2-3 and V is TRBV5-1, with D unresolved. The CDR3 covers 15 residues. V was shortened by 3 bases and J by 2 bases, with 13 bases between the two germline ends. Per the germline V gene, CDR1 is SGHRS and CDR2 is YFSETQ. The CDR3, as DNA: TGCGCCAGCAGCTCGGGCCTGGGCTTCACAGATACGCAGTATTTT. Amino acid sequence: CASSSGLGFTDTQYF.

As regards this clone: An end of the junction does not agree with germline; a read error may underlie this. V is TRBV18 and J is TRBJ1-1; TRBD1 matches 9 bases. The V gene's germline CDR1 is KGHSH and CDR2 LQKENI. The CDR3 consists of 12 residues. The CDR3: CASSLQGAEAFF. DNA of the CDR3: TGTGCCAGCTCCCTACAGGGGGCTGAGGCTTTCTTT.

This sequence joins TRBV30 and TRBJ1-1; possibly TRBD1 for D (5 bases). Germline CDR1 reads GTSNPN; CDR2 reads SVGIG (reference sequence). The germline V and J ends were trimmed by 4 bases and 8 bases, with 14 bases remaining between them. CDR3 length equals 12 residues. CDR3 coding DNA: TGTGCCTGGACAGGGAGGGTTACAGAAGCTTTCTTT. Its translation is CAWTGRVTEAFF.

The chain couples TRBV5-4 to TRBJ2-7, with TRBD2 identical over 10 bases. Germline V gene data show CDR1 as SGHNT and CDR2 as YYREEE (reference sequence). Trimming at V came to 0 bases and at J to 4 bases, leaving 4 bases not matched to a gene. The CDR3 spans 15 residues. The CDR3 nucleotides are TGTGCCAGCAGCTTGGGTAGCGGGGGGCCATACGAGCAGTACGTC. Its protein product is CASSLGSGGPYEQYV.

J is TRBJ1-5 and V is TRBV7-9, with D possibly matching TRBD1 (5 bases). The V gene lost 4 bases and the J gene lost 0 bases, with 10 bases spanning the gap. The CDR3 length is 15 residues. In germline, CDR1 is SEHNR, CDR2 FQNEAQ (reference sequence). CDR3 bases: TGTGCCAGCAGCTCCGAGACAGATAGCAATCAGCCCCAGCATTTT. This sequence encodes CASSSETDSNQPQHF.

CDR3 in amino acids: CASSRDTHSNQPQHF. CDR3 coding DNA: TGTGCCAGCAGCCGGGACACTCATAGCAATCAGCCCCAGCATTTT. The V and J genes are TRBV21-1 and TRBJ1-5; TRBD1 reflects the table's D call only, with no check against the DNA. TRBV21-1 is a recognized pseudogene. The CDR3 consists of 15 residues.

This clone was seen more than once but under ten times. The V and J genes are TRBV7-9 and TRBJ2-4; 9 nucleotides match TRBD1. The junction had 14 bases not matched to a gene; V was cut back by 3 bases and J by 5 bases. Germline values: CDR1 SEHNR, CDR2 FQNEAQ (reference sequence). This CDR3 comprises 18 residues. The CDR3 here is CASSLPRDRDSLENIQYF. CDR3 sequence (DNA): TGTGCCAGCAGCTTGCCCAGGGACAGGGATTCATTGGAAAACATTCAGTACTTC.

This chain joins TRBV3-1 (or the pseudogene TRBV3-2) and TRBJ2-1; D call uncertain. Per germline, CDR1 LGHDT and CDR2 YNNKEL (reference sequence). V gave up 3 bases and J gave up 2 bases, with 8 bases separating them. This CDR3 has 14 amino acids. CDR3 nucleotides: TGTGCCAGCAGCCAGGAACTTACCTACAATGAGCAGTTCTTC. Translating gives CASSQELTYNEQFF.

The CDR3 protein is CAISDSRLGGYEQYF. As DNA, the CDR3 is TGTGCCATCAGTGATTCGAGACTAGGGGGCTACGAGCAGTACTTC. V is TRBV10-3 and J is TRBJ2-7; D possibly matches TRBD1 or TRBD2 (6 bases each). With 3 bases removed from V and 3 bases from J, the gap between germline ends came to 15 bases. Germline-derived CDR1 and CDR2 are ENHRY and SYGVKD. The CDR3 has 15 amino acids.

The rearrangement uses TRBV5-1 and TRBJ2-7, with D possibly TRBD1 on 6 matching bases. This CDR3 contains 16 residues. Per the germline V gene, CDR1 is SGHRS and CDR2 is YFSETQ. Trimming shortened V by 5 bases and J by 1 base, and 19 bases separated the two germline ends. CDR3 coding DNA: TGCGCCAGCAGTCGGGACATCTGGACGCAATCCTACGAGCAGTACTTC. It yields the protein CASSRDIWTQSYEQYF.

This chain joins TRBV11-3 and TRBJ2-7; D uncertain. Trimming removed 3 bases from V and 5 bases from J, with 17 bases in between. Per germline, CDR1 SGHNT and CDR2 YENEEA. The CDR3 loop spans 15 amino acids. The CDR3 DNA reads as TGTGCCAGCAGCTTTACCACCGGGCCTTCTAACGAGCAGTACTTC. Amino acid sequence: CASSFTTGPSNEQYF. The variable domain in full, with the rest retrieved from reference TRBV11-3 and TRBJ2-7, is EAGVVQSPRYKIIEKKQPVAFWCNPISGHNTLYWYLQNLGQGPELLIRYENEEAVDDSQLPKDRFSAERLKGVDSTLKIQPAELGDSAVYLCASSFTTGPSNEQYFGPGTRLTVT.

The J gene is TRBJ1-2, the V gene TRBV5-5; TRBD1 matches at 11 bases. The CDR3 length is 14 residues. Germline V gives CDR1 SGHKS, CDR2 YYEKEE (reference sequence). V dropped 4 bases and J dropped 8; count of bases not matched to a gene: 7. CDR3 bases: TGTGCCAGCAGCCTCCCCGGGACAGGGGGAGGCTACACCTTC. It codes for CASSLPGTGGGYTF.

In nucleotides, the CDR3 is TGCGCCAGCAGCTTTGGGGAAGGCTTTGCAGATACGCAGTATTTT. As protein: CASSFGEGFADTQYF. The V call is TRBV5-1, the J call TRBJ2-3; D is uncertain. The CDR3 is 15 residues long. Trimming cost V 2 bases and J 4 bases, with 14 bases left between them. Germline CDR1 is SGHRS and CDR2 is YFSETQ.

The chain employs TRBV24-1 and TRBJ1-1, with a weak D call TRBD1 (5 bases). V was shortened by 3 bases and J by 4 bases, with 8 bases between the two germline ends. The length of the CDR3 is 13 residues. Germline values: CDR1 KGHDR, CDR2 SFDVKD. CDR3 coding DNA: TGTGCCACCAGTGATACCGGGGGCACTGAAGCTTTCTTT. It translates to CATSDTGGTEAFF.

The chain combines TRBV12-3 or TRBV12-4 with TRBJ2-7; the D is unclear. The V end was cut by 6 bases, the J end by 6 bases, with 12 bases between. The CDR3 sequence is 12 residues long. This chain's CDR3 is CASSNRPGEQYF. The CDR3 nucleotides are TGTGCCAGCAGCAATCGCCCCGGCGAGCAGTACTTC.

This CDR3 is CASTWDRISTYEQYF. CDR3 in DNA: TGTGCCAGCACCTGGGACAGGATAAGCACCTACGAGCAGTACTTC. The gene calls are TRBV6-5 and TRBJ2-7; 8 bases match TRBD1. J was trimmed by 2 bases and V by 7 bases; bases with no gene match: 10. The germline V gene encodes CDR1 MNHEY and CDR2 SVGAGI. The CDR3 has 15 amino acids.

V and J are TRBV19 and TRBJ1-4; no reliable D call. CDR1 is LNHDA and CDR2 is SQIVND in the germline V gene (reference sequence). Trimming stripped 7 bases from V and 4 bases from J, with 13 bases between. The CDR3 has 14 amino acids. Written as DNA, the CDR3 is TGTGCCAGTAATTTAAGGGCGAGTAATGAAAAACTGTTTTTT. Amino acid sequence: CASNLRASNEKLFF.